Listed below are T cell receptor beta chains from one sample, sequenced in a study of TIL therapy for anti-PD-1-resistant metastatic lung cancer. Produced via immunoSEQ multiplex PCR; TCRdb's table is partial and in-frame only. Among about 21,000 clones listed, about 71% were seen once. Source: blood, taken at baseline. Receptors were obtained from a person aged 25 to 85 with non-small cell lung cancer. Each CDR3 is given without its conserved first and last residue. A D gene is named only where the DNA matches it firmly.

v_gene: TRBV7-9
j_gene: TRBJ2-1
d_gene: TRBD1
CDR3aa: ASSFGQGAINEQF

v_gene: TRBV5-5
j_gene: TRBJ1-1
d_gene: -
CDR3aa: ASSPRTGMNTEAF

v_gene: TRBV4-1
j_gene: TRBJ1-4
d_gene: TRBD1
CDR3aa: ASSQKESGQGYLVDEKLF

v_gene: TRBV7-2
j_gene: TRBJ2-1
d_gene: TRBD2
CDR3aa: ASSPEGGFDEQF

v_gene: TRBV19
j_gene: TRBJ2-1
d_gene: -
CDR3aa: ASSTGGGPYNEQF

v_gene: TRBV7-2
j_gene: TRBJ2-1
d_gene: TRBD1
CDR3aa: ASSSTGGAWNEQF

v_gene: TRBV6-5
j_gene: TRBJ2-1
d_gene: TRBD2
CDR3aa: ASSLAGGPNEQF

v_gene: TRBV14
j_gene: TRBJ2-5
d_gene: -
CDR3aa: ASSPGIVGQETQY

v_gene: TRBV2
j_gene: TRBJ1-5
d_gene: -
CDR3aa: ASSEGSYNQPQH

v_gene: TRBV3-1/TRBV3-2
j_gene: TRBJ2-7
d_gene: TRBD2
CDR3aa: ASSRERGVSYEQY

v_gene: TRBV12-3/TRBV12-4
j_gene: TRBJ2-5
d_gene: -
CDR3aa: ASSIMRGETQY

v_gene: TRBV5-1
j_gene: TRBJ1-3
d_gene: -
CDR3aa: ASSLRPRTVNSGNTIY

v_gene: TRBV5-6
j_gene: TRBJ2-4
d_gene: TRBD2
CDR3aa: ASSSLLGLAGGKNIQY

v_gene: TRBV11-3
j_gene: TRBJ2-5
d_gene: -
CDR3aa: ASSLDWTAETQY

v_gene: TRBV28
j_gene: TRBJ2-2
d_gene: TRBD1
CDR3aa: ASSRGQATGELF

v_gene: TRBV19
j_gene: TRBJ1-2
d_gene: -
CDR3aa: ASSISNRDYGYT

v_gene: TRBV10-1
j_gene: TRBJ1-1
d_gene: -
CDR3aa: ASGPPGTEAF

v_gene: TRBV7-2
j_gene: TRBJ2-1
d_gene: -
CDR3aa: ASSSNPRGSYNEQF

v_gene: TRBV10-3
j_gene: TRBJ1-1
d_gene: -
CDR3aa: AISESKGRQRNTEAF

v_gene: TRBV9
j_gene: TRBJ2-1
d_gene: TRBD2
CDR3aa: ASSVATSGVTEQF

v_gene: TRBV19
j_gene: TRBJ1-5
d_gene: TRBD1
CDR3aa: ASRHRGGNQPQH

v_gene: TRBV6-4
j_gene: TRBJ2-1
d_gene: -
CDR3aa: ASSDSGVLF

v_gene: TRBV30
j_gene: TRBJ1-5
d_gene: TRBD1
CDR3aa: AWRQGNSNQPQH

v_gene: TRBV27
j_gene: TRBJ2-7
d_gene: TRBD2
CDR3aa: ASSAHSGDPYEQY

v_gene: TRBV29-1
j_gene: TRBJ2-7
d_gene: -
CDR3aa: SVKGRRNEQY

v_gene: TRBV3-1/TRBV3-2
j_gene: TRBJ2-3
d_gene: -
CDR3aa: ASSQGTDTQY

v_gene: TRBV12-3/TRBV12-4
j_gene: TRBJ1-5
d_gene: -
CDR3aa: ASSFDPRPQH

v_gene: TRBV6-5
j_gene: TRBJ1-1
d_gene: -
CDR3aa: ASTPAGNTEAF

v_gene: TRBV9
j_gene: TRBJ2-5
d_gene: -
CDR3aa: ASSVVPEETQY

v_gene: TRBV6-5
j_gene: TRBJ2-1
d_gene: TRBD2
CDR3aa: ASTLAAVYNEQF

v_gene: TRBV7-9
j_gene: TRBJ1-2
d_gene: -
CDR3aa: ASSPGGTPYYGYT

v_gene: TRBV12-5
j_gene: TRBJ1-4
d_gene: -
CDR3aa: ASGLRATNEKLF

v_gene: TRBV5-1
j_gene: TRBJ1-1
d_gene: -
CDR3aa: ASSPYSVMNTEAF

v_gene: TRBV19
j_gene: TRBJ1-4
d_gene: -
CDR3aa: ASKPWFGPATNEKLF

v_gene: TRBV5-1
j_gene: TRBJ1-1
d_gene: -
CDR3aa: ASSPGGGIFTEAF

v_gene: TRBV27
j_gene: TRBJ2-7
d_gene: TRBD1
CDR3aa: ASSLDPGGRYEQY

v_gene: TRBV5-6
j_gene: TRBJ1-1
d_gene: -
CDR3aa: ASSLLWGGTEAF

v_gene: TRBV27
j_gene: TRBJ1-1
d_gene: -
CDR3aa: ASSLEGGTEAF

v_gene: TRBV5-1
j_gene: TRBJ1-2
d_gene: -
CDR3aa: ASSLEGRGLSGGYT

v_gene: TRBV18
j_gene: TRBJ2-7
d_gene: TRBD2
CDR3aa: ASSPEGLAGSYEQY

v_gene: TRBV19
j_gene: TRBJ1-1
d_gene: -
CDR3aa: ASSIALYTEAF

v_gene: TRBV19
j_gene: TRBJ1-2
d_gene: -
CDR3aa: ASTTGSPYYGYT

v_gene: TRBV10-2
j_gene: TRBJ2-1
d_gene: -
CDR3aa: ASSAQTVNEQF

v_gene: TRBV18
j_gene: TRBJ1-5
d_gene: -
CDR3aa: ASSETSYSNQPQH

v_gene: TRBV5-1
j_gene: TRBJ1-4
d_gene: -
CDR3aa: ASSLAGTENEKLF

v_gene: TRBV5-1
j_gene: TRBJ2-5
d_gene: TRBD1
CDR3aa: ASSSTGLGQETQY

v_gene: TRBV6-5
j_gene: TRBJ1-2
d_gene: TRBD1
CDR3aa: ARQGLDGYT

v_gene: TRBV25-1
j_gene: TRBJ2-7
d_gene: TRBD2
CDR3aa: ASSERGLAGTGEQY

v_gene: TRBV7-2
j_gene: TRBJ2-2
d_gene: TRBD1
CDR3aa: ASSLRTGNVGELF